A selection of T cell receptor beta chains follows, all from one sample in a study of T cell responses to AZD1222 COVID-19 vaccine. This table comes from immunoSEQ multiplex PCR, and its TCRdb copy is limited to in-frame clones, with some not included. The sample includes over 100,000 clones, 91% seen only once; the top ten take approximately 7.9%. The material sequenced was peripheral blood, taken on day 0 of AZD1222 vaccination. These receptors were taken from an adult in good health. Both conserved end residues are trimmed from each CDR3.

V gene	J gene	CDR3 protein
TRBV3-1/TRBV3-2	TRBJ1-3	ASSQARSTIY
TRBV7-9	TRBJ2-7	ASSLAGLQY
TRBV2	TRBJ1-2	ASSERGPGGYT
TRBV15	TRBJ1-2	ATSFGTYYGYT
TRBV4-1	TRBJ1-4	ASSQLVSEKLF
TRBV10-3	TRBJ1-4	AISPLGSGEKLF
TRBV3-1/TRBV3-2	TRBJ2-3	ASSLAGEDTQY
TRBV3-1/TRBV3-2	TRBJ1-5	ASTQESNQPQH
TRBV5-1	TRBJ1-4	ASSLAIGGGEKLF
TRBV6-5	TRBJ1-2	ASTQGYGYT
TRBV24-1	TRBJ2-2	ATRGASNTGELF
TRBV30	TRBJ1-4	AWGTVGDEKLF
TRBV6-5	TRBJ1-4	ASRPGGRANEKLF
TRBV19	TRBJ1-2	ATTRGPASRGYT
TRBV6-1	TRBJ2-7	ASSEGPASYYEQY
TRBV5-1	TRBJ1-3	ASRLTAGQGAFGNTIY
TRBV11-2	TRBJ2-7	ASSLDRGEQY
TRBV6-4	TRBJ1-2	ASSVPPTGPYGYT
TRBV20-1	TRBJ1-5	SASQSMSFDQPQH
TRBV10-3	TRBJ2-5	AISNSGGEETQY